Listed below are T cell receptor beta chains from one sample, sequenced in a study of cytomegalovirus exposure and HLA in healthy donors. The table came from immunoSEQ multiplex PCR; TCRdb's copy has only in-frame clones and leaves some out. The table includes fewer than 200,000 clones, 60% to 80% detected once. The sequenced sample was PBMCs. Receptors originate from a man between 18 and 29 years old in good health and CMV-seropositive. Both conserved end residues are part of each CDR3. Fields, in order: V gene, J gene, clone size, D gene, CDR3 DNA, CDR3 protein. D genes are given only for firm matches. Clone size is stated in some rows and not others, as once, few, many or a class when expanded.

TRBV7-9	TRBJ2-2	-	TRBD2	TGTGCCAGCAGCTCCCCACCTAGCGGGTGGGCTAGCACCGGGGAGCTGTTTTTT	CASSSPPSGWASTGELFF
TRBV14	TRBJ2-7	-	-	TGTGCCAGCAGCCAGGGCGCAGGGATAGGCTACGAGCAGTACTTC	CASSQGAGIGYEQYF
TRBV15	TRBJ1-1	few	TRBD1	TGTGCCACCAGCATAGGACAGGGCGTTACTGAAGCTTTCTTT	CATSIGQGVTEAFF
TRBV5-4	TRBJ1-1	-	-	TGTGCCAGCAGCCCGGACACAGGCGAAGCTTTCTTT	CASSPDTGEAFF
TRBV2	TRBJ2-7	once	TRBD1	TGTGCCAATAGTAAGGGACAGTCAAGCTCCTACGAGCAGTACTTC	CANSKGQSSSYEQYF
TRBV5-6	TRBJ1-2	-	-	TGTGCCAGCAGCTTGGGCAGATTCTATGGCTACACCTTC	CASSLGRFYGYTF
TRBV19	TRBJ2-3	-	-	TGTGCCAGTAGTACGTCAGCGGCCACAGATACGCAGTATTTT	CASSTSAATDTQYF
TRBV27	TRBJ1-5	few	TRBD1	TGTGCCAGCAGTCAGACAGGGGGCGGTCAGCCCCAGCATTTT	CASSQTGGGQPQHF
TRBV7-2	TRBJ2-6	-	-	TGTGCCAGCAGCTTAATGGCGACTTCTGGGGCCAACGTCCTGACTTTC	CASSLMATSGANVLTF
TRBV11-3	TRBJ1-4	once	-	TGTGCCAGCAGCTTGTGGGACAAGAAAAATGAAAAACTGTTTTTT	CASSLWDKKNEKLFF
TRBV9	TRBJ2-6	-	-	TGTGCCAGCAGCACAGGCACCTCTGGGGCCAACGTCCTGACTTTC	CASSTGTSGANVLTF
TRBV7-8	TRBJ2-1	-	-	TGTGCCAGCAGCTTAGAAGGAGGGCGTAATGAGCAGTTCTTC	CASSLEGGRNEQFF
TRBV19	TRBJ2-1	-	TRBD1	TGTGCCAGTAGTGGGGACAGGGGGTCTACTGAGCAGTTCTTC	CASSGDRGSTEQFF
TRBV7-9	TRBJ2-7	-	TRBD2	TGTTCCAGCATCCTTACTAGCGGCCTTATTTCATCCTCCTACGAGCAGTACTTC	CSSILTSGLISSSYEQYF
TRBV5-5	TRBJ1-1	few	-	TGTGCCAGCAGCTTATGGCGGGGGTCGAACACTGAAGCTTTCTTT	CASSLWRGSNTEAFF
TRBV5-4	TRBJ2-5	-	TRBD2	TGTGCCAGCAGCTTGGCTAGCGGGGGGGCAGAGACCCAGTACTTC	CASSLASGGAETQYF
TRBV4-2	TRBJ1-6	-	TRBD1	TGTGCCAGCAGACAACAGGGGCAGGATTCACCCCTCCACTTT	CASRQQGQDSPLHF
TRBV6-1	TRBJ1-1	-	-	TGTGCCAGCAGTTTACGGACAGATAACACTGAAGCTTTCTTT	CASSLRTDNTEAFF
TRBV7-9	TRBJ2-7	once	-	TGTGCCAGCAGCCCTGACAGGGCGACTAGAGAGCAGTACTTC	CASSPDRATREQYF
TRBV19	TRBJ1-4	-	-	TGTGCCAGTTGGACAGTTAATGAAAAACTGTTTTTT	CASWTVNEKLFF
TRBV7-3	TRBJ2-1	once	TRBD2	TGTGCCAGCAGCTTAACGTTAATTCGGACTAGCGGGGGAAATGAGCAGTTCTTC	CASSLTLIRTSGGNEQFF
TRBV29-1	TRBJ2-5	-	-	TGCAGCGTTGAGGTGGCGGGGCGAGAGACCCAGTACTTC	CSVEVAGRETQYF
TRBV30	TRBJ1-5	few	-	TGTGCCTGGAGCCGAGGCCCCGACCCGGGAAATAAGCCCCAGCATTTT	CAWSRGPDPGNKPQHF
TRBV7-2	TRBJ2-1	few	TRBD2	TGTGCCAGCAGACAACCGGGACTAGCGTTCCATGAGCAGTTCTTC	CASRQPGLAFHEQFF
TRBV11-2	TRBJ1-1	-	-	TGTGCCAGCAGCTTAGATTTCGTTACTGAAGCTTTCTTT	CASSLDFVTEAFF
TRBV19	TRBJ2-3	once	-	TGTGCCAGTAGTATTGAGGGCGAATACACAGATACGCAGTATTTT	CASSIEGEYTDTQYF
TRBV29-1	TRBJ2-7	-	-	TGCAGCGTCCTTAGGGGGTACGAGCAGTACTTC	CSVLRGYEQYF
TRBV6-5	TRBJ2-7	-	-	TGTGCCAGCACCCAATGGGGCGGGGTGGCCTACGAGCAGTACTTC	CASTQWGGVAYEQYF
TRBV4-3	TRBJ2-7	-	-	TGCGCCAGCAGCCAAGAATGGGCAGGCGGGACCTACGAGCAGTACTTC	CASSQEWAGGTYEQYF
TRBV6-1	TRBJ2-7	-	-	TGTGCCAGCAGTGAACAGATATACGAGCAGTACTTC	CASSEQIYEQYF
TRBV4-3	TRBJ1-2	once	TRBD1	TGCGCCAGCAGCCAGATGCAGGGGGCTCACTATGGCTACACCTTC	CASSQMQGAHYGYTF
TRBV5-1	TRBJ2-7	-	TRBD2	TGCGCCAGCAGCTCGTCTAGTCTAGCGGGAGGGCCTTCTGAGCAGTACTTC	CASSSSSLAGGPSEQYF
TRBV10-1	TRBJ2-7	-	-	TGCGCCAGCAAAAAGAGACTAGAAGACGAGCAGTACTTC	CASKKRLEDEQYF
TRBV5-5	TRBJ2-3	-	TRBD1	TGTGCCAGCAGCTACACAGGGGACCTCACAGATACGCAGTATTTT	CASSYTGDLTDTQYF
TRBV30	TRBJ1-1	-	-	TGTGCCTGGACCAGGGATAGCACTGAAGCTTTCTTT	CAWTRDSTEAFF
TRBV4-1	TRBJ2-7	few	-	TGCGCCAGCAGCCAAGAGGGGCTGGAGTACGAGCAGTACTTC	CASSQEGLEYEQYF
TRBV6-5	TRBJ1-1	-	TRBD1	TGTGCCAGCAGTTCCCCTGGGACAGGGATGAACACTGAAGCTTTCTTT	CASSSPGTGMNTEAFF
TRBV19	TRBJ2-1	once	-	TGTGCCAGTAGCTGGGGGGGGGCACCTTACAATGAGCAGTTCTTC	CASSWGGAPYNEQFF
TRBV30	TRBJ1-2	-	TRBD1	TGTGCCTGGAGTGTAGAGGACAGGGGAACTAACTATGGCTACACCTTC	CAWSVEDRGTNYGYTF
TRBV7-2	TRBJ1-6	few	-	TGTGCCAGCAGCTTACTTCCTATTAGCTCCTATAATTCACCCCTCCACTTT	CASSLLPISSYNSPLHF
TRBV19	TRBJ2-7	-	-	TGTGCCAGTAGTATACGAGGTCCGCTCGAGCAGTACTTC	CASSIRGPLEQYF
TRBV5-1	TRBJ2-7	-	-	TGCGCCAGCAGCTTGGATGGCAGGGGGGCTTACGAGCAGTACTTC	CASSLDGRGAYEQYF
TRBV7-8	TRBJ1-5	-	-	TGTGCCAGCAGCGACCCGGGGAAAGGTGGCAATCAGCCCCAGCATTTT	CASSDPGKGGNQPQHF
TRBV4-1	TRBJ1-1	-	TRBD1	TGCGCCAGCAGCTATGGACAGGCAATGAACACTGAAGCTTTCTTT	CASSYGQAMNTEAFF
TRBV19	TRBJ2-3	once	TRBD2	TGTGCCAGTACCCCGGGAGGGCCAGATACGCAGTATTTT	CASTPGGPDTQYF
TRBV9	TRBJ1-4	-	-	TGTGCCAGCAGCGTAGGGACGGGACACACGACTGGGGGTCTGTTTTTT	CASSVGTGHTTGGLFF
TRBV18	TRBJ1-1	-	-	TGTGCCAGCTCAAACGCCCAGGGGCCTTTGATGAACACTGAAGCTTTCTTT	CASSNAQGPLMNTEAFF
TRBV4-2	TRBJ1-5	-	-	TGTGCCAGCAGCCAAGATTCAGGGGACCAGCATTTT	CASSQDSGDQHF
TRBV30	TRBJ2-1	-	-	TGTGCCTGGAGTCTACGTCACAATGAGCAGTTCTTC	CAWSLRHNEQFF
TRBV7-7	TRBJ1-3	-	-	TGTGCCCACTCTTGTCCTAGGAACTCTGGAAACACCATATATTTT	CAHSCPRNSGNTIYF
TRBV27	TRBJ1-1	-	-	TGTGCCAGCAGTCTAGTACGCAACACTGAAGCTTTCTTT	CASSLVRNTEAFF
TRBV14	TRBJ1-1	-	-	TGTGCCAGCAGCCAAGACTACCGCACTGAAGCTTTCTTT	CASSQDYRTEAFF
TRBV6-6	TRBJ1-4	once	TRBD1	TGTGCCAGCAGTATACGGACAGGGGCTCATGAAAAACTGTTTTTT	CASSIRTGAHEKLFF
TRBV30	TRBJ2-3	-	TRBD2	TGTGCCTATGAACCAGGGACTAGCGGGGGGGCCAGTACAGATACGCAGTATTTT	CAYEPGTSGGASTDTQYF